Following are 8 T cell receptor beta chains from one sample sequenced in a study of tumor-infiltrating lymphocytes in oesophageal squamous cell carcinoma. Each CDR3 protein gets one entry after TCRdb re-called the PCR reads with MiXCR. The data contain some 11,000 distinct CDR3 sequences, around 56% of them singletons. The sample comprised esophageal tumor tissue. The receptors were gathered from a female donor with esophageal squamous cell carcinoma.

This clonotype came up a few times. V usage is TRBV7-9 and J usage is TRBJ2-1; 7 bases fit TRBD2. The DNA end lines up better with TRBJ2-7; the J call may be wrong. The CDR3 consists of 14 residues. Per germline, CDR1 SEHNR and CDR2 FQNEAQ (reference sequence). The CDR3 reads CASSLEAGTYEQYF. The DNA of the CDR3 is TGTGCCAGCAGCTTAGAAGCGGGAACCTACGAGCAGTACTTC.

V and J are TRBV28 and TRBJ1-2; D possibly corresponds to TRBD1 (5 bases). The CDR3 consists of 14 residues. V was clipped by 5 bases and J by 5 bases, with 15 bases between them. Per the germline V gene, CDR1 is MDHEN and CDR2 is SYDVKM. The CDR3 sequence: CASSPDSAGYGYTF. In DNA form, the CDR3 reads TGTGCCAGCAGTCCTGACAGCGCTGGGTATGGCTACACCTTC.

This rearrangement joins TRBV7-6 to TRBJ2-1, with D perhaps being TRBD1 or TRBD2 (7 bases each). Germline CDR1 reads SGHVS; CDR2 reads FNYEAQ. The CDR3 has 13 amino acids. The ends were cut back, 5 bases at V and 5 bases at J, with 10 bases in the middle. CDR3 sequence: CASSQGGNNEQFF. In DNA form, the CDR3 reads TGTGCCAGCAGCCAGGGGGGGAACAATGAGCAGTTCTTC.

The rearrangement links TRBV12-3 or TRBV12-4 to TRBJ2-7; 7 bases match TRBD1. V was pared by 1 base and J by 4 bases, with 16 bases of the junction left unmatched. This CDR3 comprises 18 residues. For the CDR3, the DNA is TGTGCCAGCAGTTTAGAGGCCCGGGACAGCCGAGGATGGTACGAGCAGTACTTC. Its translation is CASSLEARDSRGWYEQYF.

In this sample, this clonotype turned up a few times. The chain carries TRBV6-1 and TRBJ2-7; 15 bases fit TRBD2. In germline, CDR1 is MNHNS, CDR2 SASEGT. The CDR3 contains 18 residues. V shed 7 bases and J 3 bases; nucleotides not matched to a gene: 13. The CDR3 here is CASTDGLAGGPGVYEQYF. The CDR3 bases are TGTGCCAGCACCGATGGACTAGCGGGAGGGCCAGGGGTCTACGAGCAGTACTTC.

Of note for this clonotype: At one end, the junction sequence differs from germline, possibly due to a read error. The chain employs TRBV7-6 and TRBJ2-1; 7 positions match TRBD2. Germline V gene lookup returns CDR1 SGHVS and CDR2 FNYEAQ. The CDR3 consists of 16 residues. In DNA form, the CDR3 reads TGTGCTAGCAGCTTATCGGTTCTAGTGGGAGGGGATGAGCAGTTCTTC. Translated: CASSLSVLVGGDEQFF. The entire variable domain, with the rest obtained from reference TRBV7-6 and TRBJ2-1, is as follows: GAGVSQSPRYKVTKRGQDVALRCDPISGHVSLYWYRQALGQGPEFLTYFNYEAQQDKSGLPNDRFSAERPEGSISTLTIQRTEQRDSAMYRCASSLSVLVGGDEQFFGPGTRLTVL.

This clonotype was recorded only once. One end of the junction varies from germline; a read error may be responsible. The chain has TRBV7-2 and TRBJ1-6; 9 nucleotides align to TRBD1. CDR1 is SGHTA and CDR2 is FQGNSA in the germline V gene. This CDR3 comprises 14 residues. CDR3: CASSRQGGVYEQYF. The CDR3 nucleotides read TGTGCCAGCAGCCGACAGGGGGGAGTCTACGAGCAGTACTTT.

This clonotype was found many times. The V gene is TRBV19, the J gene TRBJ1-2; 9 nucleotides align to TRBD1. The junction had 6 bases not matched to a gene; V was cut back by 7 bases and J by 6 bases. This CDR3 has 13 residues. In germline, CDR1 is LNHDA, CDR2 SQIVND (reference sequence). CDR3 coding DNA: TGTGCCAGTACTATTCGGGACAGGGATGGCTACACCTTC. Amino acid sequence: CASTIRDRDGYTF.